A single sample gave rise to the 17 T cell receptor beta chains below, sequenced in a study of blood T cells in healthy people across ages. A second PCR of about 6 to 11 cycles used a sample-barcoded 5' primer and a J-beta primer mix. TCRdb re-called the 5' RACE reads through MiXCR, storing one row per CDR3 protein. The table lists over 1,200,000 distinct CDR3 sequences, 59% of them singletons. The sequenced sample consisted of blood. These receptors originate from a man aged 18 to 35 in good health.

In its sample, this clonotype was seen a few times. The chain couples TRBV6-1 to TRBJ2-3; D perhaps matches TRBD2 (5 bases). V gave up 3 bases and J gave up 6 bases, with 16 bases separating them. Germline CDR1 is MNHNS and CDR2 is SASEGT. This CDR3 has 15 residues. CDR3 region: CASSDPHIGLDTQYF. CDR3 bases: TGTGCCAGCAGTGACCCCCACATAGGACTCGATACGCAGTATTTT.

This clonotype was observed many times. The chain employs TRBV20-1 and TRBJ2-3; TRBD2 agrees at 9 bases. The CDR3 is 16 amino acids. Germline V gene data show CDR1 as DFQATT and CDR2 as SNEGSKA (reference sequence). V dropped 0 bases and J dropped 1; count of bases not matched to a gene: 5. This CDR3 is CSARDRLAGRTDTQYF. CDR3 DNA sequence: TGCAGTGCTAGAGATCGGCTAGCGGGGCGCACAGATACGCAGTATTTT.

The chain links TRBV4-2 to TRBJ2-7; no clear D. The length of the CDR3 is 16 residues. From germline, CDR1 is LGHNA and CDR2 YNFKEQ. Trimming took off 0 bases at V and 1 base at J, with 13 bases between the two ends. Here the CDR3 reads CASSQDTTGLSYEQYF. DNA of the CDR3: TGTGCCAGCAGCCAAGATACGACGGGCCTTTCCTACGAGCAGTACTTC.

The V gene is TRBV25-1, the J gene TRBJ2-6, with 8 bases fitting TRBD2. The germline V gene has CDR1 MGHDK and CDR2 SYGVNS. V was clipped by 4 bases and J by 1 base; unmatched bases: 12. The CDR3 contains 19 residues. The CDR3 bases are TGTGCCAGCAGTGCCCTCGAACCAGCGGGGGAGTCTGGGGCCAACGTCCTGACTTTC. Protein: CASSALEPAGESGANVLTF.

This clonotype was counted between two and nine times. The chain recombines TRBV5-1 with TRBJ1-2; maybe TRBD1 (6 bases). Deletions cut 0 bases from V and 8 bases from J, with 11 bases between. This CDR3 is built from 13 residues. The germline V gene encodes CDR1 SGHRS and CDR2 YFSETQ. The CDR3 DNA sequence: TGCGCCAGCAGCTTGGATGGGGGCCCGGGCTACACCTTC. Translated, it gives CASSLDGGPGYTF.

A few counts support this clonotype. V gene TRBV5-1 combines with J gene TRBJ1-1; D may be TRBD1 (6 bases). Germline loops: CDR1 SGHRS, CDR2 YFSETQ. The CDR3 length is 11 residues. The ends were cut back, 4 bases at V and 11 bases at J, with 12 bases in the middle. The CDR3 nucleotides read TGCGCCAGCAGCGGGGGGCAATGGGCTTTCTTT. As protein: CASSGGQWAFF.

This chain uses TRBV18 with TRBJ1-4; tentative D call: TRBD1 (6 bases). Germline V CDR1 and CDR2: KGHSH, LQKENI. The CDR3 is 15 residues long. Trimming stripped 1 base from V and 6 bases from J, with 12 bases between. CDR3 DNA: TGTGCCAGCTCACCACGGGGCTCAGGGGATGAAAAACTGTTTTTT. Amino acid sequence: CASSPRGSGDEKLFF.

This CDR3 is CASSLVAGAGNQPQHF. DNA of the CDR3: TGTGCCAGCAGTTTAGTAGCAGGGGCGGGCAATCAGCCCCAGCATTTT. This chain uses TRBV28 with TRBJ1-5, with D possibly matching TRBD1 (6 bases). The CDR3 contains 16 residues. V lost 2 bases, J lost 2 bases, and 13 bases lay in between. Per the germline V gene, CDR1 is MDHEN and CDR2 is SYDVKM.

This chain links TRBV13 with TRBJ2-1; weak D call: TRBD2 (5 bases). This CDR3 has 16 amino acids. V lost 0 bases and J 2 bases, leaving 11 bases between the germline ends. Per germline, CDR1 PRHDT and CDR2 FYEKMQ (reference sequence). CDR3 loop: CASSLGSRGPYNEQFF. DNA of the CDR3: TGTGCCAGCAGCTTAGGGTCCAGAGGGCCCTACAATGAGCAGTTCTTC.

This clonotype was recorded a few times. The chain couples TRBV28 to TRBJ2-7; D might be TRBD1 or TRBD2, each matching 6 bases. The DNA end lines up better with TRBJ2-5; the J call may be wrong. Germline CDR1 MDHEN, CDR2 SYDVKM. This CDR3 has 13 amino acids. CDR3 protein: CASNLGGRETQYF. The CDR3 bases are TGTGCCAGCAACCTAGGGGGGAGGGAGACCCAGTACTTC.

J is TRBJ1-1 and V is TRBV4-1; 7 nucleotides align to TRBD1. This CDR3 is built from 14 residues. Germline CDR1 MGHRA, CDR2 YSYEKL. J was trimmed by 11 bases and V by 1 base; bases with no gene match: 10. CDR3 coding DNA: TGCGCCAGCAGCCAAGGGGGGGACAGTATATCGGCTTTCTTT. Translating gives CASSQGGDSISAFF.

This chain joins TRBV12-3 or TRBV12-4 and TRBJ2-7; D call uncertain. The CDR3 loop spans 13 amino acids. V was shortened by 5 bases and J by 0 bases, with 8 bases between the two germline ends. CDR3 amino acids: CASSPIFSYEQYF. The CDR3 DNA sequence: TGTGCCAGCAGTCCCATCTTCTCCTACGAGCAGTACTTC.

The chain couples TRBV29-1 to TRBJ2-3; D is possibly TRBD1 (5 bases). The CDR3 covers 11 residues. V lost 6 bases and J 5 bases, leaving 9 bases between the germline ends. From germline, CDR1 is SQVTM and CDR2 ANQGSEA. CDR3 protein: CSVAQGDTQYF. The CDR3 DNA reads TGCAGCGTAGCTCAGGGAGATACGCAGTATTTT.

This clonotype has a handful of counts. The chain has TRBV12-3 or TRBV12-4 and TRBJ2-2; 8 bases are shared with TRBD1. The CDR3 length is 15 residues. J gave up 1 base and V 8 bases, and 6 bases lay outside the gene matches. The CDR3 nucleotides read TGTGCCAGCTCACCTGGACAGGGGAACACCGGGGAGCTGTTTTTT. This codes for CASSPGQGNTGELFF.

The rearrangement joins TRBV27 to TRBJ1-1, with D tentatively TRBD1 (5 bases). V was shortened by 6 bases and J by 5 bases, with 13 bases between the two germline ends. In germline, CDR1 is MNHEY, CDR2 SMNVEV (reference sequence). This CDR3 has 13 residues. The CDR3 sequence: CASRVRASTEAFF. CDR3 bases: TGTGCCAGCAGGGTCAGGGCTTCGACTGAAGCTTTCTTT.

This clonotype was picked up a small number of times. V usage is TRBV5-1 and J usage is TRBJ2-7; D not certain. Trimming left V 4 bases short and J 6 bases short, with 23 bases between. The CDR3 spans 16 residues. The V gene's germline CDR1 is SGHRS and CDR2 YFSETQ. CDR3 loop: CASSPWVGRTSLEQYF. The CDR3 DNA is TGCGCCAGCAGCCCATGGGTTGGGCGCACGAGTCTCGAGCAGTACTTC.

This chain joins TRBV12-3 or TRBV12-4 and TRBJ1-5; D is possibly TRBD1 (5 bases). The CDR3 extends over 14 amino acids. Trimming shortened V by 5 bases and J by 6 bases, and 14 bases separated the two germline ends. The CDR3 nucleotides read TGTGCCAGCAGTCATGCTCAGGGCCTTCAGCCCCAGCATTTT. Translated: CASSHAQGLQPQHF.